This entry lists 5 T cell receptor beta chains sequenced from one sample in a study of spatial heterogeneity in lung cancer. Time point meaning: sample taken at primary tumor resection. Whole RNA from tumor, nontumor lung or frozen PBMC was sequenced unsorted. TCRdb re-called the 5' RACE reads through MiXCR, storing one row per CDR3 protein. The top ten clones hold around 54% of a sample with tens of thousands of distinct CDR3 sequences, roughly 13% of them seen once. This specimen was PBMCs, taken at surgery. These receptors originate from a male donor with early-stage non-small cell lung cancer.

This clonotype has just a few counts. V and J are TRBV12-3 or TRBV12-4 and TRBJ1-2; no firm D call. Trimming left V 6 bases short and J 0 bases short, with 8 bases between. The CDR3 has 13 residues. CDR3 bases: TGTGCCAGCAGGAGCGGTGCTAACTATGGCTACACCTTC. Its translation is CASRSGANYGYTF.

This clonotype occurred a few times. The rearrangement links TRBV20-1 to TRBJ2-1; weak D call: TRBD2 (6 bases). This CDR3 region has 13 residues. Trimming removed 6 bases at V and 9 bases at J, with 18 bases between. Germline V gene lookup returns CDR1 DFQATT and CDR2 SNEGSKA (reference sequence). CDR3 sequence reads: CSAAPGLMAEQFF. CDR3 nucleotides: TGCAGTGCAGCACCGGGACTCATGGCTGAGCAGTTCTTC.

This clonotype was detected a few times. This chain uses TRBV9 with TRBJ2-1; maybe TRBD1 (6 bases). Germline CDR1 SGDLS, CDR2 YYNGEE. This CDR3 has 17 residues. V lost 6 bases to trimming and J lost 5 bases, with 24 bases between them. CDR3 region: CASTFISGRGRNNEQFF. CDR3 in DNA: TGTGCCAGCACCTTCATCTCCGGCAGGGGCCGCAACAATGAGCAGTTCTTC.

This clonotype has at least ten counts. This sequence joins TRBV4-1 and TRBJ2-7; 7 positions match TRBD1. The length of the CDR3 is 14 residues. Trimming removed 1 base from V and 4 bases from J; junction bases left unmatched: 4. Per the germline V gene, CDR1 is MGHRA and CDR2 is YSYEKL. CDR3: CASSQGGQEYEQYF. The CDR3 DNA sequence: TGCGCCAGCAGCCAAGGCGGACAGGAGTACGAGCAGTACTTC.

This clonotype turned up a few times. This chain uses TRBV2 with TRBJ2-1; 13 positions agree with TRBD2. Germline loops: CDR1 SNHLY, CDR2 FYNNEI. Trimming took 8 bases from V and 3 from J; bases not matched to a gene: 4. This CDR3 comprises 15 residues. The CDR3 bases are TGTGCCAGCTCTAGGACTAGCGGGGGCTACAATGAGCAGTTCTTC. This sequence encodes CASSRTSGGYNEQFF.